There are a few counts of the clone carrying this T cell receptor beta chain. This CDR3 has 14 residues. J gave up 5 bases and V 5 bases, and 7 bases lay outside the gene matches. CDR1 and CDR2 (germline): KGHDR, SFDVKD. MiXCR was run by TCRdb on the PCR reads, yielding one entry per CDR3 protein. The table includes around 460,000 distinct CDR3 sequences, around 23% detected once. The data were taken from a study of molecular identifiers for immune sequencing clone quantification. This receptor was obtained from a human donor in good health. Some libraries in this study had Jurkat cell RNA spiked in. Sequencing input: naive CD8+ T cells from blood, with Jurkat cell RNA spiked in. Specified subset: FACS-sorted CD8+CD4-CCR7+CD45RA+ naive T cells. This chain links TRBV24-1 with TRBJ2-5, with 7 nucleotides matching TRBD2. As DNA, the CDR3 is TGTGCCACCAGTGGCTCGCTGGGAGGGGAGACCCAGTACTTC. Its translation: CATSGSLGGETQYF.